A single sample is the source of the 20 T cell receptor beta chains below, sequenced in a study of shared clonotypes between healthy human individuals. This table comes from immunoSEQ multiplex PCR, and its TCRdb copy is limited to in-frame clones, with some not included. The profile shows about 710,000 clones, 55% to 75% of them singletons. The specimen was memory CD4+ T cells sorted from blood. Specified subset: CD45RA-negative fraction. The receptors originated from a woman between 25 and 40 years old in good health.

The J gene is TRBJ1-1, the V gene TRBV30; no clear D. The ends were cut back, 4 bases at V and 0 bases at J, with 15 bases in the middle. The CDR3 consists of 15 residues. Germline V gene sequence: CDR1 GTSNPN, CDR2 SVGIG (reference sequence). The CDR3 here is CAWIKFGQLNTEAFF. In DNA form, the CDR3 reads TGTGCCTGGATTAAATTCGGGCAGCTGAACACTGAAGCTTTCTTT. Together with reference TRBV30 and TRBJ1-1, the CDR3 gives the full variable domain: SQTIHQWPATLVQPVGSPLSLECTVEGTSNPNLYWYRQAAGRGLQLLFYSVGIGQISSEVPQNLSASRPQDRQFILSSKKLLLSDSGFYLCAWIKFGQLNTEAFFGQGTRLTVV.

Concerning this clone itself: A far larger clone lies a single base away; this is likely a read error. The V gene is TRBV6-5, the J gene TRBJ2-3, with a tentative D call TRBD1 (5 bases). The ends were cut back, 5 bases at V and 0 bases at J, with 12 bases in the middle. Germline CDR1 MNHEY, CDR2 SVGAGI. The CDR3 covers 15 residues. The CDR3 sequence is CASSGETESTDTQYF. CDR3 DNA: TGTGCCAGCAGTGGTGAGACAGAGAGCACAGATACGCAGTATTTT.

The chain links TRBV28 to TRBJ1-2, with D unclear. V was cut by 2 bases and J by 8 bases, with 15 bases left in between. The CDR3 totals 14 residues. Germline V gene data show CDR1 as MDHEN and CDR2 as SYDVKM. For the CDR3, the DNA is TGTGCCAGCAGTTTAGGCGGCAGCCCCAAAGGCTACACCTTC. It is translated as CASSLGGSPKGYTF.

The rearrangement joins TRBV7-9 to TRBJ1-5; D is ambiguous. The CDR3 contains 12 residues. V lost 4 bases to trimming and J lost 16 bases, with 17 bases between them. Germline V gene lookup returns CDR1 SEHNR and CDR2 FQNEAQ (reference sequence). CDR3 in amino acids: CASSSQEMGKHF. For the CDR3, the DNA is TGTGCCAGCAGCTCTCAAGAGATGGGTAAACATTTT.

This chain uses TRBV5-6 with TRBJ1-2; the match to TRBD1 covers 7 bases. The CDR3 sequence is 15 residues long. Germline CDR1 reads SGHDT; CDR2 reads YYEEEE. Germline trimming cut 3 bases from V and 1 base from J; bases unmatched to any gene: 6. CDR3 nucleotides: TGTGCCAGCAGCTCCTTGGACAGGCGTAACTATGGCTACACCTTC. Translation gives CASSSLDRRNYGYTF.

This chain uses TRBV23-1 with TRBJ2-7; D is uncertain. TRBV23-1 is assigned to the ORF class and has an uncertain function. The CDR3 is made up of 20 amino acids. V shed 1 base and J shed 5 bases, with 30 bases lying between them. CDR3 protein: CASSQLGPVRRALGIDEQYF. The CDR3 nucleotides read TGCGCCAGCAGTCAATTGGGCCCGGTACGTAGGGCATTGGGAATAGACGAGCAGTACTTC.

V gene TRBV27 combines with J gene TRBJ2-4; 8 bases are shared with TRBD2. Germline CDR1 is MNHEY and CDR2 is SMNVEV (reference sequence). V shed 7 bases, J shed 3 bases, and the junction held 11 bases outside the gene matches. CDR3 size: 16 residues. The CDR3 spells CASKIYAGGDKNIQYF. The CDR3 nucleotides read TGTGCCAGCAAGATATACGCCGGGGGGGACAAAAACATTCAGTACTTC.

This clone was counted only a few times. This rearrangement joins TRBV28 to TRBJ2-1; D is undetermined. V lost 3 bases to trimming and J lost 3 bases, with 9 bases between them. CDR1 and CDR2 (germline): MDHEN, SYDVKM. The CDR3 length is 14 residues. The CDR3 loop reads CASSFWTNYNEQFF. CDR3 bases: TGTGCCAGCAGTTTCTGGACGAACTACAATGAGCAGTTCTTC.

This clone was recorded many times. V gene TRBV11-2 combines with J gene TRBJ2-1; TRBD2 is a possible D gene (6 bases). Germline-derived CDR1 and CDR2 are SGHAT and FQNNGV. The CDR3 spans 13 residues. Trimming pared 5 bases from V and 7 bases from J, leaving 12 bases between. CDR3: CASSPGLLNEQFF. CDR3 coding DNA: TGTGCCAGCAGCCCGGGACTTCTAAATGAGCAGTTCTTC.

The V call is TRBV19, the J call TRBJ2-1; TRBD1 aligns across 7 bases. V was clipped by 5 bases and J by 5 bases; unmatched bases: 9. Germline CDR1 and CDR2: LNHDA and SQIVND (reference sequence). The CDR3 has 15 amino acids. This CDR3 reads CASSDHRGADNEQFF. The CDR3 nucleotides read TGTGCCAGTAGTGATCACAGGGGAGCAGACAATGAGCAGTTCTTC.

This clone came up a few times. V usage is TRBV10-3 and J usage is TRBJ2-5; 8 bases line up with TRBD1. The V gene's germline CDR1 is ENHRY and CDR2 SYGVKD. The CDR3 length is 12 residues. V was clipped by 6 bases and J by 4 bases; unmatched bases: 1. The CDR3 protein is CAISRGLETQYF. CDR3 coding DNA: TGTGCCATCAGCAGGGGGCTAGAGACCCAGTACTTC.

This clone came up a few times. This chain joins TRBV5-1 and TRBJ1-5; D is uncertain. Germline V gene data show CDR1 as SGHRS and CDR2 as YFSETQ. The CDR3 is made up of 13 amino acids. The V end lost 4 bases, the J end lost 5 bases, and 10 bases lay between the germline ends. This chain's CDR3 is CASSARGDQPQHF. DNA of the CDR3: TGCGCCAGCAGCGCGCGCGGGGATCAGCCCCAGCATTTT.

Written as DNA, the CDR3 is TGTGCCAGCAGCTTAGGAAGGGGGCGAAGAGAGACCCAGTACTTC. Its protein product is CASSLGRGRRETQYF. The chain recombines TRBV7-9 with TRBJ2-5, with 7 bases aligning to TRBD1. Trimming took 1 base from V and 4 from J; bases not matched to a gene: 6. There are 15 residues in the CDR3. Germline lookup yields CDR1 SEHNR and CDR2 FQNEAQ (reference sequence).

The genes are TRBV25-1 and TRBJ1-5, with D hard to call. Deletions cut 2 bases from V and 4 bases from J, with 9 bases between. The CDR3 length is 14 residues. Germline CDR1 and CDR2: MGHDK and SYGVNS. The DNA for the CDR3 is TGTGCCAGCAGTGAAGGGAAGTATAATCAGCCCCAGCATTTT. Translated: CASSEGKYNQPQHF.

The chain carries TRBV21-1 and TRBJ2-1; the tabulated D call, TRBD1, remains unverified against the DNA. TRBV21-1 is a pseudogene. This CDR3 region has 18 residues. As DNA, the CDR3 is TGTGCCAGCAGCAAGGGACAGGGGGTTGATGGTTTCAGGAATGAGCAGTTCTTC. Its protein product is CASSKGQGVDGFRNEQFF.

This clone was seen a handful of times. The rearrangement links TRBV27 to TRBJ2-7; D gene unclear. V shed 6 bases and J shed 5 bases, with 14 bases lying between them. The CDR3 contains 13 residues. Germline values: CDR1 MNHEY, CDR2 SMNVEV (reference sequence). The CDR3 sequence is CASRSQPPHEQYF. CDR3 DNA: TGTGCCAGCAGAAGTCAGCCTCCCCACGAGCAGTACTTC.

J is TRBJ2-1 and V is TRBV5-4; 10 nucleotides line up with TRBD2. With 2 bases clipped from V and 2 bases from J, the junction kept 1 base outside the gene matches. This CDR3 has 15 amino acids. Germline V gene data show CDR1 as SGHNT and CDR2 as YYREEE (reference sequence). The DNA for the CDR3 is TGTGCCAGCAGCTTAGGGACTAGCGCCTACAATGAGCAGTTCTTC. It specifies CASSLGTSAYNEQFF.

The rearrangement uses TRBV18 and TRBJ2-7; 7 nucleotides match TRBD2. CDR1 is KGHSH, CDR2 LQKENI, per germline. The CDR3 is 15 residues long. Losses at the gene ends were 1 base for V and 0 bases for J; bases not matched to a gene: 3. The CDR3 is CASSPQSGTSYEQYF. CDR3 DNA sequence: TGTGCCAGCTCACCACAAAGCGGGACCTCCTACGAGCAGTACTTC.

V usage is TRBV30 and J usage is TRBJ1-6; no firm D call. The germline gives CDR1 GTSNPN, CDR2 SVGIG (reference sequence). The CDR3 contains 13 residues. Trimming removed 0 bases at V and 17 bases at J, with 17 bases between. The CDR3 DNA follows: TGTGCCTGGAGTGTTAGCTTGGAGGCCCCATTCCACTTT. This encodes CAWSVSLEAPFHF.

This sequence joins TRBV15 and TRBJ1-5; D uncertain. The germline V gene has CDR1 LNHNV and CDR2 YYDKDF (reference sequence). This CDR3 spans 15 amino acids. Trimming cost V 0 bases and J 5 bases, with 11 bases left between them. CDR3 in DNA: TGTGCCACCAGCAGAGATTCGAACGGTTATCAGCCCCAGCATTTT. Protein: CATSRDSNGYQPQHF.